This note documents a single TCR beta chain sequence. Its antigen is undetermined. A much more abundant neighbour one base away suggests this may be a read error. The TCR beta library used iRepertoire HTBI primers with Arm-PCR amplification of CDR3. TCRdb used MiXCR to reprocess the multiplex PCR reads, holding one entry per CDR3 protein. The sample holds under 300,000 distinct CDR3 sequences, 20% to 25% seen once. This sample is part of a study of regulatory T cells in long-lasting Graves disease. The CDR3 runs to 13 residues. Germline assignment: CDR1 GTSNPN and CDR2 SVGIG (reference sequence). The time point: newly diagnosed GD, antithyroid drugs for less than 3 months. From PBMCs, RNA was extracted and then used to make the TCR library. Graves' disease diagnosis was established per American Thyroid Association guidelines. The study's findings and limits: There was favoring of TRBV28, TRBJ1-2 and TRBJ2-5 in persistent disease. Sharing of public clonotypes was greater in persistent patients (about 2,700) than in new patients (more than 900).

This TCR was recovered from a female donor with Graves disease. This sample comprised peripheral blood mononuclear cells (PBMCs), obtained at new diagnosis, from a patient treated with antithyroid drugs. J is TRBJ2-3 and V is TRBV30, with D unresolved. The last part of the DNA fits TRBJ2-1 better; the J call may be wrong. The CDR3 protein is CAWSVASSSEQFF. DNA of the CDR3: TGTGCCTGGAGTGTCGCCAGTAGTAGTGAGCAGTTCTTC.